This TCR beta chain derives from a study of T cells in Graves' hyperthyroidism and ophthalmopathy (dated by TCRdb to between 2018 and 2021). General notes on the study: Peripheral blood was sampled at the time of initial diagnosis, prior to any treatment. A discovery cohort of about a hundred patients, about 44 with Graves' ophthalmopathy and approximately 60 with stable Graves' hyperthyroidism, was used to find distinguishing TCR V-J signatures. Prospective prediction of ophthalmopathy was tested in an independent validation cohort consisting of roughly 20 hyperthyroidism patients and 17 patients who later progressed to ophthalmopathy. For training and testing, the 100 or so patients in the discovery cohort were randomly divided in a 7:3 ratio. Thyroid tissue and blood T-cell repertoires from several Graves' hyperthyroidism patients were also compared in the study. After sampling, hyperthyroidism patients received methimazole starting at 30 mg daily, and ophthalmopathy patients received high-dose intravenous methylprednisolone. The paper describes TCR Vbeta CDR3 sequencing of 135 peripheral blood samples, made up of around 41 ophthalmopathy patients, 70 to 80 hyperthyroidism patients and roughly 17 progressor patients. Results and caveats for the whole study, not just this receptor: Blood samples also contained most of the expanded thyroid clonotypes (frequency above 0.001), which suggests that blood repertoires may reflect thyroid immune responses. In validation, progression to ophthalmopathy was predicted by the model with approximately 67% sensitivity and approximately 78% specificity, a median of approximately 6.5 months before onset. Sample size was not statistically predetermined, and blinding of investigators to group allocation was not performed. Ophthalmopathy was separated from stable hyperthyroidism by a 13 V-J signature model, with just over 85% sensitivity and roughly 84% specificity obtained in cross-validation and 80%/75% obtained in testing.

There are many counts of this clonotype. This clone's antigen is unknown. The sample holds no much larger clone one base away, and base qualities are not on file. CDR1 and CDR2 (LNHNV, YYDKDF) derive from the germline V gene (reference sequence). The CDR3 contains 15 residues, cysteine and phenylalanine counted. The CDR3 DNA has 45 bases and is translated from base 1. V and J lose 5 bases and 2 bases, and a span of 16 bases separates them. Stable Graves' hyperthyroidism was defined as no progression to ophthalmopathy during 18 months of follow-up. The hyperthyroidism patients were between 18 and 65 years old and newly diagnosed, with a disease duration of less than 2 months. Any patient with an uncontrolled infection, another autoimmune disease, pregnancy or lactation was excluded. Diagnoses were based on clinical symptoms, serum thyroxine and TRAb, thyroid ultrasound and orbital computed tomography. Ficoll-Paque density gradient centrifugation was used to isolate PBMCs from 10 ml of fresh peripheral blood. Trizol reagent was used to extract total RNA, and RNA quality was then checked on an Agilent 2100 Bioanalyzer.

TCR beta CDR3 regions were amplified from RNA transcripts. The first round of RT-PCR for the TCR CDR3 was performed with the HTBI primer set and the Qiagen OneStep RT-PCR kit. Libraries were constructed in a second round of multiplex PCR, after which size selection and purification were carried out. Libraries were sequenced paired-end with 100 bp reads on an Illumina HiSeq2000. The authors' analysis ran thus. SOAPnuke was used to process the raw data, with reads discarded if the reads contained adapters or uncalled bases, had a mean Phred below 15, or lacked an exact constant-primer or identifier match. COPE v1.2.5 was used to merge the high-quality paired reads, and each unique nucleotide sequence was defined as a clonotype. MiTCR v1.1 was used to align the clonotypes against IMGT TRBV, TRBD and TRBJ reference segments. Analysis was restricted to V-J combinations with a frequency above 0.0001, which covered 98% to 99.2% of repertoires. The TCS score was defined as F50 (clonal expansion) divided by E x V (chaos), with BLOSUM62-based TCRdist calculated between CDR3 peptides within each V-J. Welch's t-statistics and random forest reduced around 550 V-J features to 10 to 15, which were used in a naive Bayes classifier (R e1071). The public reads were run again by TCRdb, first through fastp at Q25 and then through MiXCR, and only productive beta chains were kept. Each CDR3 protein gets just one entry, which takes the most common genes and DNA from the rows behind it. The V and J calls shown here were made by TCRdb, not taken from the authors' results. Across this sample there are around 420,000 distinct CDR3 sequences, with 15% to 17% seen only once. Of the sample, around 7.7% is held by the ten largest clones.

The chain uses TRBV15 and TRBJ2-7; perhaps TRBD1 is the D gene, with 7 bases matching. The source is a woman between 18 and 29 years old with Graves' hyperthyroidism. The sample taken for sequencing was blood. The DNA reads TGTGCCACCAGCGGAACACAGGGGAGGACCTACGAGCAGTACTTC. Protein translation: CATSGTQGRTYEQYF.